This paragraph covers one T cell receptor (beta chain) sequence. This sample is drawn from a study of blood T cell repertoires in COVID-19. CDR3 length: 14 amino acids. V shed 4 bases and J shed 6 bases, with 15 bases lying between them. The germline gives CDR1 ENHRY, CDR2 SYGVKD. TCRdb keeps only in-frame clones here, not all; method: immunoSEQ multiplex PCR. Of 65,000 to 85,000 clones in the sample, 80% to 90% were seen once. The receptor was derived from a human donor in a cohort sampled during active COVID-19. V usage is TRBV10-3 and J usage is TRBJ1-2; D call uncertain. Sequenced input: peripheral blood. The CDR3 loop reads CAISVAGYNHGYTF. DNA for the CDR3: TGTGCCATCAGTGTGGCAGGTTATAATCATGGCTACACCTTC.